Presented here are 19 T cell receptor beta chains from one specimen sequenced in a study of tumor-infiltrating lymphocytes in primary liver carcinoma. Both RNA and DNA were isolated together from about 21-30 mg of bulk tissue that had not been sorted. From roughly 500 ng total RNA, TCR beta cDNA was generated with a primer in the constant region. Libraries of TCR beta came from three nested multiplex PCR rounds with slightly modified ARM-PCR. Primers for the first two PCR rounds were TRBV1-TRBV30 forward primers and a C-beta reverse primer (10 cycles per round). From the multiplex PCR reads, TCRdb called clonotypes with MiXCR, one entry per CDR3 protein. The sample includes approximately 73,000 distinct CDR3 sequences, 71% seen only once; the top ten take roughly 13%. The sequenced sample was liver tumor tissue from sampling region 4. Indicated subset: tumor region T4, right-lateral pole. All receptors come from a woman in her fifties or sixties with primary liver carcinoma and hepatitis B virus infection.

There are many counts of this clonotype. This chain uses TRBV12-3 or TRBV12-4 with TRBJ2-1; 9 bases agree with TRBD2. The CDR3 extends over 13 amino acids. Losses at the gene ends were 6 bases for V and 8 bases for J; bases not matched to a gene: 5. CDR3 sequence reads: CASRGLAIDEQFF. CDR3 nucleotides: TGTGCCAGCAGAGGACTAGCGATCGATGAGCAGTTCTTC.

With regard to this clonotype: The junction and the germline gene differ at one end; a read error may be behind it. This CDR3 reads CNASSSIERARTDTQYF. CDR3 coding DNA: TGCAATGCTAGCTCCTCCATCGAGCGAGCACGCACAGATACGCAGTATTTT. The chain has TRBV20-1 and TRBJ2-3; possibly TRBD2 for D (5 bases). This CDR3 is built from 17 residues. Per germline, CDR1 DFQATT and CDR2 SNEGSKA (reference sequence).

This clonotype was picked up a small number of times. The chain uses TRBV6-1 and TRBJ1-1; the D gene is possibly TRBD1 (5 bases). Trimming removed 0 bases at V and 14 bases at J, with 16 bases between. CDR3 size: 13 residues. Per germline, CDR1 MNHNS and CDR2 SASEGT. The CDR3 region is CASSEAERGRAFF. DNA for the CDR3: TGTGCCAGCAGTGAAGCAGAAAGGGGACGGGCCTTCTTT.

Many counts were recorded for this clonotype. The V and J genes are TRBV12-3 or TRBV12-4 and TRBJ1-1; no definite D call. This CDR3 has 13 residues. Trimming left V 5 bases short and J 1 base short, with 8 bases between. CDR3: CASSGRENTEAFF. DNA of the CDR3: TGTGCCAGCAGTGGACGGGAGAACACTGAAGCTTTCTTT.

Note on this clonotype: At one boundary the junction diverges from the germline segment, which might be a read error. V is TRBV12-3 or TRBV12-4 and J is TRBJ2-5, with TRBD1 matching over 9 bases. The CDR3 is 15 residues long. The CDR3 spells CASSNAGTGQETKYF. The CDR3 nucleotides are TGTGCCAGCAGTAATGCCGGGACAGGGCAAGAGACCAAGTACTTC.

This clonotype was counted ten times or more. The V gene is TRBV6-1, the J gene TRBJ2-3; 7 positions match TRBD2. Germline CDR1 reads MNHNS; CDR2 reads SASEGT. Trimming cost V 5 bases and J 0 bases; bases outside gene matches: 2. This CDR3 is 14 amino acids long. CDR3 DNA sequence: TGTGCCAGCAGTTTGCGGGAGAGCACAGATACGCAGTATTTT. This encodes CASSLRESTDTQYF.

On this clonotype: A single base separates this from a much larger clone, so it may be a read error. The rearrangement links TRBV19 to TRBJ2-7; no reliable D call. The germline V and J ends were trimmed by 3 bases and 5 bases, with 8 bases remaining between them. In germline, CDR1 is LNHDA, CDR2 SQIVND (reference sequence). The CDR3 runs 12 residues. The CDR3 spells CASSILENEQYF. In DNA, the CDR3 is TGTGCCAGTAGTATCCTAGAAAACGAGCAGTACTTC.

For this clonotype: The junction differs from germline at one of its ends, possibly a read error. The CDR3 reads CAGMTGNSPLHF. The CDR3 DNA reads as TGTGCCGGCATGACAGGAAATTCGCCCCTCCACTTT. The V gene is TRBV6-1, the J gene TRBJ1-6; D perhaps matches TRBD1 (6 bases). The CDR3 has 12 residues. CDR1 is MNHNS and CDR2 is SASEGT in the germline V gene.

With regard to this clonotype: A much larger clone is a single base away; this may be a read error. This chain connects TRBV7-8 to TRBJ1-5; D remains unclear. Trimming stripped 1 base from V and 6 bases from J, with 13 bases between. The germline V gene encodes CDR1 SGHVS and CDR2 FQNEAQ. This CDR3 region has 15 residues. The CDR3 nucleotides are TGTGCCAGCAGCTTAGATAGGAGAGGCGGTCAGCCCCAGCATTTT. Amino acid sequence: CASSLDRRGGQPQHF.

Points on this clonotype: Relative to the germline gene, one junction end is altered; a read error may explain this. This chain uses TRBV6-6 with TRBJ2-5; 7 nucleotides match TRBD2. The CDR3 runs to 14 residues. From germline, CDR1 is MNHNY and CDR2 SVGAGI (reference sequence). The CDR3 coding sequence is TGTGCCAACAGCGGTAGAGCGGGAAAAGAGACCCACTACTTC. Residues: CANSGRAGKETHYF.

The CDR3 spells CSVALTSGRRRDTQYF. The CDR3 nucleotides are TGCAGCGTTGCCTTGACTAGCGGGAGAAGGAGAGATACGCAGTATTTT. V and J are TRBV29-1 and TRBJ2-3, with 12 nucleotides matching TRBD2. After removal of 4 bases from V and 5 bases from J, the junction contained 10 bases not matched to a gene. The CDR3 runs 16 residues. In germline, CDR1 is SQVTM, CDR2 ANQGSEA.

This clonotype was observed once. This may come from a read error, since a much larger clone is one base off. The chain links TRBV30 to TRBJ1-1; D may be TRBD1 (5 bases). The germline CDR1 and CDR2 sequences are GTSNPN and SVGIG (reference sequence). This CDR3 has 14 amino acids. The CDR3 reads CDWSVGRDYDEAFF. The CDR3 DNA is TGTGACTGGAGTGTGGGCAGGGATTATGATGAAGCTTTCTTT.

A word on this clonotype: A read error is likely, as this CDR3 ends without the conserved phenylalanine or tryptophan. The chain links TRBV11-3 to TRBJ2-1, with D possibly matching TRBD2 (6 bases). There are 13 residues in the CDR3. Germline V gives CDR1 SGHNT, CDR2 YENEEA. V lost 10 bases to trimming and J lost 8 bases, with 18 bases between them. DNA of the CDR3: TGTGCCAACAGTGCCGGGGGATACGATGAGCAGTTCTAC. As protein: CANSAGGYDEQFY.

This clonotype has just one count. The chain is built from TRBV30 and TRBJ1-1; TRBD1 is a possible D gene (5 bases). Germline V gene data show CDR1 as GTSNPN and CDR2 as SVGIG (reference sequence). V was clipped by 2 bases and J by 13 bases, with 20 bases between them. The CDR3 runs to 13 residues. CDR3 DNA: TGTGCCTGGAGTCGAAGCAGGGTGTCTGATGTTTTCTTT. Its protein product is CAWSRSRVSDVFF. Full variable domain (remainder filled in from reference TRBV30 and TRBJ1-1): SQTIHQWPATLVQPVGSPLSLECTVEGTSNPNLYWYRQAAGRGLQLLFYSVGIGQISSEVPQNLSASRPQDRQFILSSKKLLLSDSGFYLCAWSRSRVSDVFFGQGTRLTVV.

This clonotype was counted once. The chain links TRBV5-6 to TRBJ2-7, with D perhaps TRBD2 (6 bases). CDR1 SGHDT and CDR2 YYEEEE come from the germline V gene. The CDR3 totals 17 residues. Trimming removed 4 bases from V and 0 bases from J, with 20 bases in between. The CDR3 DNA sequence: TGTGCCAGCAGCCGGCCCGTTTCACGGGAGCCCTCCTACGAGCAGTACTTC. Translated: CASSRPVSREPSYEQYF.

With regard to this clonotype: One end of the junction does not line up with germline, which may come from a read error. This chain uses TRBV5-6 with TRBJ1-1; TRBD1 matches at 7 bases. The CDR3 has 17 residues. CDR1 and CDR2 (germline): SGHDT, YYEEEE. CDR3 bases: TGTGCCAGCAGCTTGGCCACAAGACAGGGCTGGAACACTGAAGCTTCCTTT. Protein sequence: CASSLATRQGWNTEASF.

In regard to this clonotype: This may come from a read error, since a much larger clone is one base off. This chain links TRBV28 with TRBJ1-1; D unresolved. The CDR3 runs to 15 residues. In germline, CDR1 is MDHEN, CDR2 SYDVKM. V lost 5 bases and J lost 4, with 17 bases in between. The CDR3 sequence is CASSLIWGMATEAFF. CDR3 coding DNA: TGTGCCAGCAGTCTAATTTGGGGTATGGCCACTGAAGCTTTCTTT.

This clonotype has just one count. This could be a read error, since a much larger clone is one nucleotide away. The chain carries TRBV2 and TRBJ2-1; 7 nucleotides agree with TRBD2. V dropped 8 bases and J dropped 7; count of bases not matched to a gene: 14. CDR3 length: 15 amino acids. Germline CDR1 is SNHLY and CDR2 is FYNNEI. The CDR3 DNA reads as TGTGCCAGCGGGGAATTGGCGACTAGCCCTAATGAGCAGTTCTTC. Amino acid sequence: CASGELATSPNEQFF.

A word on this clonotype: A read error may be the cause here, since a much bigger clone is one base away. This chain joins TRBV5-1 and TRBJ2-3; D is perhaps TRBD2 (5 bases). The ends were cut back, 3 bases at V and 8 bases at J, with 13 bases in the middle. This CDR3 has 13 amino acids. CDR1 and CDR2 from the germline V gene are SGHRS and YFSETQ. The chain's CDR3 is CASSSGLAGTQYF. The CDR3 nucleotides read TGCGCCAGCAGCTCTGGACTTGCAGGTACGCAGTATTTT.